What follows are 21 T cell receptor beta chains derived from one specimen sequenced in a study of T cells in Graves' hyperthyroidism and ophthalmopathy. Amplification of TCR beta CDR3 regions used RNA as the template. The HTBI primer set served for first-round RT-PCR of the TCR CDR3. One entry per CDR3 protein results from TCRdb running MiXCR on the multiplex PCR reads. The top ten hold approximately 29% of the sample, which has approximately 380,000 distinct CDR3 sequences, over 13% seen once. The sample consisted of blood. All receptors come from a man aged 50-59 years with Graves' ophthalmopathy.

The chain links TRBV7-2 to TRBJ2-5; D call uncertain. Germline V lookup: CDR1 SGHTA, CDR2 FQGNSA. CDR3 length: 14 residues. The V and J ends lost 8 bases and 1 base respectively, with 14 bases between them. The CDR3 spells CASASQRTQETQYF. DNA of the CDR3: TGTGCCAGCGCCAGCCAACGAACCCAAGAGACCCAGTACTTC.

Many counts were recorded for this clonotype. The CDR3 DNA sequence: TGTGCCAGCAGTTACTCGATGGCTTATCAAGAGACCCAGTACTTC. It encodes CASSYSMAYQETQYF. This rearrangement joins TRBV6-6 to TRBJ2-5; no firm D call. The CDR3 totals 15 residues. The germline gives CDR1 MNHNY, CDR2 SVGAGI (reference sequence). V was cut by 0 bases and J by 2 bases, with 10 bases left in between.

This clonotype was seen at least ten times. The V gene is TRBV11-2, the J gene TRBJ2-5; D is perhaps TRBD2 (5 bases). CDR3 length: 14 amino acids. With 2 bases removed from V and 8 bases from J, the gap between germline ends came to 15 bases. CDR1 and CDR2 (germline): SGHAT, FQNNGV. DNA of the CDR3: TGTGCCAGCAGCTTAAGTCTCACCGCGGGTACCCAGTACTTC. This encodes CASSLSLTAGTQYF.

The CDR3 reads CAIRRQSSYEQYF. The CDR3 nucleotides read TGTGCCATCAGGAGGCAAAGCTCCTACGAGCAGTACTTC. The chain links TRBV10-3 to TRBJ2-7; D call uncertain. The CDR3 is made up of 13 amino acids. Germline lookup yields CDR1 ENHRY and CDR2 SYGVKD. Trimming left V 6 bases short and J 0 bases short, with 9 bases between.

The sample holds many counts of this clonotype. CDR3 region: CASSLAPGDTQYF. In DNA, the CDR3 is TGTGCCAGCAGCTTAGCGCCCGGAGATACGCAGTATTTT. V usage is TRBV7-2 and J usage is TRBJ2-3; D is ambiguous. Germline V gene sequence: CDR1 SGHTA, CDR2 FQGNSA. The length of the CDR3 is 13 residues. Trimming pared 0 bases from V and 5 bases from J, leaving 6 bases between.

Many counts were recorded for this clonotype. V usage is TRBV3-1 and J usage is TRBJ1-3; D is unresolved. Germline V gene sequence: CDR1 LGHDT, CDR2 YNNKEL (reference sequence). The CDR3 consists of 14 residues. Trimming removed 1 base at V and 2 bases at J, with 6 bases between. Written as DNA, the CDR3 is TGTGCCAGCAGCCAAGCGGGGACTGGAAACACCATATATTTT. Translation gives CASSQAGTGNTIYF.

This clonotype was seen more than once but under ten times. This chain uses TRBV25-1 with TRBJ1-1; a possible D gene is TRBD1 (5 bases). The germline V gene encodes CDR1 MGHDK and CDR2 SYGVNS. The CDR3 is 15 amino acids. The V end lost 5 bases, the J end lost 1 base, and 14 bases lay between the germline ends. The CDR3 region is CASSNPGRPNTEAFF. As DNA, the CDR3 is TGTGCCAGCAGTAATCCAGGGCGCCCGAACACTGAAGCTTTCTTT.

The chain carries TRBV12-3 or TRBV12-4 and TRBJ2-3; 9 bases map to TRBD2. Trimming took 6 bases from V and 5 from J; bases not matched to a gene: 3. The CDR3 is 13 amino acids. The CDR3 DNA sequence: TGTGCCAGCAGAAAGCGGGAGGAAGATACGCAGTATTTT. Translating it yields CASRKREEDTQYF.

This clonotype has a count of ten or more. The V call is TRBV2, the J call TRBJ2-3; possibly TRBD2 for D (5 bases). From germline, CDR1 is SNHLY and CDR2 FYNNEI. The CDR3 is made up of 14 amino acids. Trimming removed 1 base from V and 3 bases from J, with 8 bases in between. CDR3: CASSEGETTDTQYF. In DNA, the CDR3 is TGTGCCAGCAGTGAAGGGGAGACAACAGATACGCAGTATTTT.

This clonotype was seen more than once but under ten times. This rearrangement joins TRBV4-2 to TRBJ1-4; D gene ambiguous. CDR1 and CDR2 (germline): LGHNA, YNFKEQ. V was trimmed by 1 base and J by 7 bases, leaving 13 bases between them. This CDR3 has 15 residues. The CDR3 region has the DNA TGTGCCAGCAGCCAAGTCGCTGGGGAGGGTGAAAAACTGTTTTTT. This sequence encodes CASSQVAGEGEKLFF.

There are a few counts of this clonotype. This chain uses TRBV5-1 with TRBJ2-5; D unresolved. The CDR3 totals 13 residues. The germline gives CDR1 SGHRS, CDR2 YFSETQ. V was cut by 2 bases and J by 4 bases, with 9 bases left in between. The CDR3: CASSLSSRETQYF. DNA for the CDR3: TGCGCCAGCAGCTTATCAAGTCGAGAGACCCAGTACTTC.

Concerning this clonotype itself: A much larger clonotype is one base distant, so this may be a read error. CDR3 in amino acids: CASSFGFSSHEQYF. The CDR3 DNA reads as TGTGCCAGCAGTTTTGGATTTAGCTCCCACGAGCAGTACTTC. J is TRBJ2-7 and V is TRBV28; no clear D. Germline values: CDR1 MDHEN, CDR2 SYDVKM. The CDR3 sequence is 14 residues long.

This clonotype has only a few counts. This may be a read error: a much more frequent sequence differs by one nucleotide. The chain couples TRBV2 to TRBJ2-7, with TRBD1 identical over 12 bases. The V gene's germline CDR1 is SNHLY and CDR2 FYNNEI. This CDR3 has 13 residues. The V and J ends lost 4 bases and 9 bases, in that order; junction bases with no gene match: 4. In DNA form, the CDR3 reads TGTGCCAGCAGTGGAGGGACAGGGGGCAGGCAGTACTTC. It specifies CASSGGTGGRQYF. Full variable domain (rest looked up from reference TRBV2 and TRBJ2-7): EPEVTQTPSHQVTQMGQEVILRCVPISNHLYFYWYRQILGQKVEFLVSFYNNEISEKSEIFDDQFSVERPDGSNFTLKIRSTKLEDSAMYFCASSGGTGGRQYFGPGTRLTVT.

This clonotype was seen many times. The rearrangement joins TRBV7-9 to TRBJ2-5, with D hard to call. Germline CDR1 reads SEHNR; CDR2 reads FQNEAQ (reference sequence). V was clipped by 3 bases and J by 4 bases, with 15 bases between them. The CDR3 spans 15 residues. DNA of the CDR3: TGTGCCAGCAGCTTCAACGGCCCGACCGGAGAGACCCAGTACTTC. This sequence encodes CASSFNGPTGETQYF.

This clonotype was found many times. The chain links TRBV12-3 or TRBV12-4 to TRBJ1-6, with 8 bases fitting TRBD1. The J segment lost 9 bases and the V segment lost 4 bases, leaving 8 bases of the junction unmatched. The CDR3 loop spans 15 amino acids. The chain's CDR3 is CASSYRRGRISPLHF. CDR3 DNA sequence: TGTGCCAGCAGTTATCGCAGGGGGCGTATTTCACCCCTCCACTTT.

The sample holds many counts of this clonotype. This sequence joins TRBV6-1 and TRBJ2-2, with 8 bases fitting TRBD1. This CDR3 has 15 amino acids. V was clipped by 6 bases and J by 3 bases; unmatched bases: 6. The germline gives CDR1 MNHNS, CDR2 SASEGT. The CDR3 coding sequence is TGTGCCAGCAGACACGGGACAGGCTACACCGGGGAGCTGTTTTTT. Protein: CASRHGTGYTGELFF.

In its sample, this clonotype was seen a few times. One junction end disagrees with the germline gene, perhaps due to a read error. The CDR3 here is CASSIGDAIRSDMQYF. The CDR3 DNA is TGTGCCAGTAGTATAGGGGACGCAATACGGTCAGATATGCAGTATTTT. This chain links TRBV19 with TRBJ2-3; D is perhaps TRBD1 or TRBD2 (5 bases each). The germline CDR1 and CDR2 sequences are LNHDA and SQIVND (reference sequence). This CDR3 contains 16 residues.

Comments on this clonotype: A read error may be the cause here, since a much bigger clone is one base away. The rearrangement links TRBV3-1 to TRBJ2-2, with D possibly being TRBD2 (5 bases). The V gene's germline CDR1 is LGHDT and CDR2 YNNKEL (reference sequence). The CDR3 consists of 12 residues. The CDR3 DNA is TGTGCCAGCAACGACCGGTCCGGGGAGCTGGTTTTT. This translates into CASNDRSGELVF.

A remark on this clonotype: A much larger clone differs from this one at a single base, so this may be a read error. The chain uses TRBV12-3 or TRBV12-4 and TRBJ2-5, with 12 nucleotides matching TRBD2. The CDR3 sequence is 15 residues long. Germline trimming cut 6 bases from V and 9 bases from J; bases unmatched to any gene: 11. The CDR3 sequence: CASSPSSGRVEAQYF. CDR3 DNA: TGTGCCAGCAGCCCTTCTAGCGGGAGGGTGGAGGCCCAGTACTTC.

CDR3 amino acids: CASSLLSASASNTGELFF. As DNA, the CDR3 is TGCGCCAGCAGCTTGCTGTCCGCGTCGGCATCGAACACCGGGGAGCTGTTTTTT. The chain uses TRBV5-1 and TRBJ2-2; D is ambiguous. V lost 1 base, J lost 0 bases, and 16 bases lay in between. CDR3 length: 18 residues. From germline, CDR1 is SGHRS and CDR2 YFSETQ.

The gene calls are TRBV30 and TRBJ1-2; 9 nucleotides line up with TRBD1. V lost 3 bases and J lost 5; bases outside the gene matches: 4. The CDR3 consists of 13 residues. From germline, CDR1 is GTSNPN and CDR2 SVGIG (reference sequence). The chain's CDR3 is CAWRGTGTYGYTF. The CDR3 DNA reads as TGTGCCTGGAGGGGGACAGGGACGTATGGCTACACCTTC.